This passage covers 23 T cell receptor beta chains from one sample sequenced in a study of blood T cell repertoires in COVID-19. The protocol was immunoSEQ multiplex PCR, while the TCRdb copy is restricted to in-frame clones and leaves out a portion. The data show under 200,000 clones, 65% to 85% seen once. Sequencing was performed on peripheral blood. The receptors were sampled from a woman aged 25 to 39 with acute or convalescent COVID-19.

This chain uses TRBV30 with TRBJ1-3; D perhaps matches TRBD1 (6 bases). Trimming cost V 5 bases and J 0 bases, with 14 bases left between them. The CDR3 loop spans 15 amino acids. CDR1 and CDR2 from the germline V gene are GTSNPN and SVGIG (reference sequence). The CDR3 bases are TGTGCCTGGGAGACAGGTTGGGGCTCTGGAAACACCATATATTTT. This sequence encodes CAWETGWGSGNTIYF.

This clone occurred once. The rearrangement joins TRBV6-4 to TRBJ2-2, with D tentatively TRBD1 (5 bases). Trimming pared 5 bases from V and 6 bases from J, leaving 13 bases between. This CDR3 spans 14 amino acids. Germline lookup yields CDR1 MRHNA and CDR2 SNTAGT. CDR3 in amino acids: CASSRGSQAGELFF. In nucleotides, the CDR3 is TGTGCCAGCAGTAGGGGCTCCCAGGCCGGGGAGCTGTTTTTT.

The V call is TRBV6-5, the J call TRBJ2-1, with D perhaps TRBD1 (6 bases). V was shortened by 2 bases and J by 1 base, with 6 bases between the two germline ends. The CDR3 runs to 14 residues. Germline-derived CDR1 and CDR2 are MNHEY and SVGAGI. The CDR3 reads CASSYDRSYNEQFF. CDR3 nucleotide sequence: TGTGCCAGCAGTTACGACAGGTCCTACAATGAGCAGTTCTTC.

The rearrangement links TRBV20-1 to TRBJ1-2; D unclear. Deletions cut 7 bases from V and 4 bases from J, with 10 bases between. CDR3 length equals 11 residues. The germline gives CDR1 DFQATT, CDR2 SNEGSKA (reference sequence). The CDR3 nucleotides are TGCAGTGTCACAGATCCCTATGGCTACACCTTC. Residues: CSVTDPYGYTF.

The rearrangement uses TRBV4-1 and TRBJ1-4; 12 bases fit TRBD1. J gave up 5 bases and V 3 bases, and 10 bases lay outside the gene matches. This CDR3 contains 18 residues. CDR1 is MGHRA and CDR2 is YSYEKL in the germline V gene. The CDR3 DNA follows: TGCGCCAGCAGCCATTCGGGACAGGGGGCTGGTGGGAATGAAAAACTGTTTTTT. Its translation: CASSHSGQGAGGNEKLFF.

The chain employs TRBV21-1 and TRBJ2-5; TRBD2, the D gene given by the table, was not confirmed from the DNA. TRBV21-1 is termed a pseudogene. The CDR3 sequence is 14 residues long. DNA for the CDR3: TGTGCCAGCAGCAAAAAGAGGTTTCAAGAGACCCAGTACTTC. Encoded protein: CASSKKRFQETQYF.

This chain uses TRBV23-1 with TRBJ2-1; D might be TRBD2 (5 bases). TRBV23-1 is recorded as an ORF, its role being uncertain. With 9 bases removed from V and 0 bases from J, the gap between germline ends came to 12 bases. The CDR3 spans 14 residues. CDR3 residues: CARKRCHSYNEQFF. CDR3 nucleotides: TGCGCCAGGAAGCGGTGCCACTCCTACAATGAGCAGTTCTTC.

The chain couples TRBV6-1 to TRBJ1-6; 7 bases match TRBD1. V shed 2 bases, J shed 10 bases, and the junction held 8 bases outside the gene matches. This CDR3 is built from 15 residues. Looked up from germline, CDR1 is MNHNS and CDR2 is SASEGT. The CDR3 sequence: CASSESTGRRSPLHF. DNA for the CDR3: TGTGCCAGCAGTGAATCGACAGGGAGGCGGTCACCCCTCCACTTT.

CDR3 in DNA: TGTGCCAGCAGTTACGATACAGGGGGCGATACGCAGTATTTT. Translation: CASSYDTGGDTQYF. The chain employs TRBV6-2 or TRBV6-3 and TRBJ2-3; 9 bases match TRBD1. CDR1 is MNHEY, CDR2 SVGEGT, per germline. V dropped 2 bases and J dropped 6; count of bases not matched to a gene: 3. The CDR3 sequence is 14 residues long.

The genes are TRBV6-5 and TRBJ1-5, with TRBD1 matching 7 bases. Germline values: CDR1 MNHEY, CDR2 SVGAGI. The trim removed 5 bases at V and 7 bases at J, leaving 11 bases unmatched. CDR3 length: 15 amino acids. CDR3 nucleotide sequence: TGTGCCAGCAGTCGGGACAGAGTCACGCGCCAGCCCCAGCATTTT. Translation gives CASSRDRVTRQPQHF.

V usage is TRBV2 and J usage is TRBJ1-2; D is unclear. The germline V and J ends were trimmed by 3 bases and 2 bases, with 16 bases remaining between them. Germline loops: CDR1 SNHLY, CDR2 FYNNEI. The CDR3 contains 16 residues. Here the CDR3 reads CASSEDSRRVNYGYTF. DNA for the CDR3: TGTGCCAGCAGTGAGGATAGTCGACGGGTAAACTATGGCTACACCTTC.

This chain uses TRBV24-1 with TRBJ1-2; 7 bases line up with TRBD1. This CDR3 has 14 amino acids. CDR1 KGHDR and CDR2 SFDVKD come from the germline V gene. J lost 4 bases, V lost 6 bases, and 7 bases had no gene match. CDR3 nucleotide sequence: TGTGCCACCAGTCCCCGCGGGACAGCCTATGGCTACACCTTC. Translation gives CATSPRGTAYGYTF.

The chain couples TRBV24-1 to TRBJ2-1; tentatively, D is TRBD1 (6 bases). CDR1 is KGHDR and CDR2 is SFDVKD in the germline V gene. This CDR3 is built from 15 residues. V was shortened by 0 bases and J by 6 bases, with 11 bases between the two germline ends. CDR3 loop: CATSDLGQFGNEQFF. The DNA of the CDR3 is TGTGCCACCAGTGATTTGGGACAGTTCGGCAATGAGCAGTTCTTC.

The J gene is TRBJ1-2, the V gene TRBV10-1; D gene uncertain. Germline CDR1 WNHNN, CDR2 SYGVQD (reference sequence). The CDR3 length is 9 residues. With 8 bases removed from V and 4 bases from J, the gap between germline ends came to 2 bases. The CDR3, as DNA: TGCGCCAGCCGCTATGGCTACACCTTC. As protein: CASRYGYTF.

This chain uses TRBV6-5 with TRBJ2-7; TRBD2 agrees at 9 bases. The J segment lost 3 bases and the V segment lost 2 bases, leaving 8 bases of the junction unmatched. The germline CDR1 and CDR2 sequences are MNHEY and SVGAGI. CDR3 length: 16 amino acids. This CDR3 reads CASSYPRGSGGYEQYF. The DNA of the CDR3 is TGTGCCAGCAGTTACCCCCGGGGTAGCGGGGGCTACGAGCAGTACTTC.

The CDR3 DNA sequence: TGCAGCGTTTGGACAGGGGAAGGCTACACCTTC. Protein product: CSVWTGEGYTF. The chain joins TRBV29-1 to TRBJ1-2; 9 bases line up with TRBD1. The CDR3 loop spans 11 amino acids. CDR1 is SQVTM, CDR2 ANQGSEA, per germline. With V trimmed by 5 bases and J by 8 bases, 3 bases remained unmatched.

The chain has TRBV7-8 and TRBJ2-7; possible D gene TRBD1, 5 bases. Trimming stripped 5 bases from V and 4 bases from J, with 9 bases between. Germline CDR1 reads SGHVS; CDR2 reads FQNEAQ. The CDR3 covers 12 residues. CDR3 in DNA: TGTGCCAGCAGCCAAACAGGTTACGAGCAGTACTTC. It codes for CASSQTGYEQYF.

V gene TRBV29-1 combines with J gene TRBJ1-1; possible D gene TRBD1, 6 bases. There are 11 residues in the CDR3. Germline CDR1 and CDR2: SQVTM and ANQGSEA. Trimming took off 3 bases at V and 6 bases at J, with 8 bases between the two ends. CDR3 nucleotides: TGCAGCGTTGACAGGGGCTCTGAAGCTTTCTTT. The encoded protein is CSVDRGSEAFF.

V gene TRBV24-1 combines with J gene TRBJ2-1; TRBD1 might be the D (6 bases). CDR3 length: 13 amino acids. Germline loops: CDR1 KGHDR, CDR2 SFDVKD. Trimming stripped 6 bases from V and 10 bases from J, with 15 bases between. Here the CDR3 DNA reads TGTGCCACCAGTCCCAGGGGATTTGGGGAGCAGTTCTTC. Residues: CATSPRGFGEQFF.

V and J are TRBV6-5 and TRBJ1-6, with D perhaps TRBD1 (6 bases). CDR1 is MNHEY and CDR2 is SVGAGI in the germline V gene. Trimming removed 6 bases at V and 7 bases at J, with 13 bases between. This CDR3 has 14 amino acids. CDR3 protein: CASSTGPFNSPLHF. The CDR3 DNA reads TGTGCCAGCAGCACAGGGCCGTTCAATTCACCCCTCCACTTT.

The chain joins TRBV7-2 to TRBJ2-2, with D perhaps matching TRBD2 (6 bases). The germline gives CDR1 SGHTA, CDR2 FQGNSA. The CDR3 loop spans 13 amino acids. Trimming shortened V by 2 bases and J by 9 bases, and 10 bases separated the two germline ends. Here the CDR3 reads CASSLPTSRELFF. In nucleotides, the CDR3 is TGTGCCAGCAGCTTACCTACTAGCAGGGAGCTGTTTTTT.

The chain couples TRBV11-3 to TRBJ2-5, with 14 bases fitting TRBD2. The V and J ends lost 5 bases and 4 bases, in that order; junction bases with no gene match: 6. Germline assignment: CDR1 SGHNT and CDR2 YENEEA. This CDR3 contains 16 residues. CDR3 nucleotide sequence: TGTGCCAGCAGCCTGGGACTAGCGGGAGCAGGAGAGACCCAGTACTTC. Translating gives CASSLGLAGAGETQYF.

J is TRBJ1-5 and V is TRBV7-2, with TRBD1 identical over 10 bases. CDR3 length: 14 amino acids. Per germline, CDR1 SGHTA and CDR2 FQGNSA. V lost 5 bases to trimming and J lost 6 bases; unmatched junction nucleotides: 4. The CDR3 region has the DNA TGTGCCAGCAGCGCGGGACAGGGGAGTCAGCCCCAGCATTTT. The encoded protein is CASSAGQGSQPQHF.